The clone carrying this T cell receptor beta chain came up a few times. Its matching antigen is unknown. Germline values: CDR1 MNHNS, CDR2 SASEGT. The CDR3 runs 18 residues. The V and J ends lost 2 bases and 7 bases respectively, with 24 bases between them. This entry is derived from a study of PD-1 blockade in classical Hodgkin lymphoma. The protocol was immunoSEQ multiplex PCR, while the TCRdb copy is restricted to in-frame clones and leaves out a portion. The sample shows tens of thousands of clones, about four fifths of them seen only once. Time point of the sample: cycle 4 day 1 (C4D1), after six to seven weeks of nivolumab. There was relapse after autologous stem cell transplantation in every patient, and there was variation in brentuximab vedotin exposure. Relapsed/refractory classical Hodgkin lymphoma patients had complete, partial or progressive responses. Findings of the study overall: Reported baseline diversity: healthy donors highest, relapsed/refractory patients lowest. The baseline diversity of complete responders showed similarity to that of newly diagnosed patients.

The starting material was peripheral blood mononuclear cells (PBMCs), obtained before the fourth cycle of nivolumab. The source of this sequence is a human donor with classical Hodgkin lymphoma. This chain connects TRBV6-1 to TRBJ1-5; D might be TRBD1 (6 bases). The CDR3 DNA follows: TGTGCCAGCAGTGAAAGGAGGGGGGGATTAGCATTCAGCCAGCCCCAGCATTTT. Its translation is CASSERRGGLAFSQPQHF.